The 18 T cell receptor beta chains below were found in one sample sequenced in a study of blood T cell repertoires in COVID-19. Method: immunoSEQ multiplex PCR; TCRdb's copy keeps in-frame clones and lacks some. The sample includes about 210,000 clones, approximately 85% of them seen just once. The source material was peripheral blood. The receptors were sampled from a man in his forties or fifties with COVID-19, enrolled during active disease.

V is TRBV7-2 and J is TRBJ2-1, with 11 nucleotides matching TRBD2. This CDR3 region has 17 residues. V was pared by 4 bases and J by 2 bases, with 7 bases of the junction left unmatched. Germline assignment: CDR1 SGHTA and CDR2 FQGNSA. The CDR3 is CASSWTSGLGTYNEQFF. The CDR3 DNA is TGTGCCAGCAGCTGGACTAGCGGGTTGGGGACCTACAATGAGCAGTTCTTC.

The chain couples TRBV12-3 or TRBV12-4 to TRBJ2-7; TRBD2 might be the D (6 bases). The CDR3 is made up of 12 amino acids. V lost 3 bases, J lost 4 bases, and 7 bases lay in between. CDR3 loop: CASSFGGYEQYF. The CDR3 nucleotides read TGTGCCAGCAGTTTTGGGGGGTACGAGCAGTACTTC.

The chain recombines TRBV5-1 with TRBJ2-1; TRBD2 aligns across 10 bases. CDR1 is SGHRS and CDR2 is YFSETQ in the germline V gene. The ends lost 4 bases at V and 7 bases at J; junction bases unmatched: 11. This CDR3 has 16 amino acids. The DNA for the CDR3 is TGCGCCAGCAGCGTGAGCGGGGGGGGACGATCGAATGAGCAGTTCTTC. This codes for CASSVSGGGRSNEQFF.

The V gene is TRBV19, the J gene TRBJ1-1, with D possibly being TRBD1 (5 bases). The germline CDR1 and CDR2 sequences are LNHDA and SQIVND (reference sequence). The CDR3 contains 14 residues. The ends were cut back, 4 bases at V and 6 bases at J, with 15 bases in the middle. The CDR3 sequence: CASSRLEGTAEAFF. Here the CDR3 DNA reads TGTGCCAGTAGTAGATTGGAGGGGACCGCTGAAGCTTTCTTT.

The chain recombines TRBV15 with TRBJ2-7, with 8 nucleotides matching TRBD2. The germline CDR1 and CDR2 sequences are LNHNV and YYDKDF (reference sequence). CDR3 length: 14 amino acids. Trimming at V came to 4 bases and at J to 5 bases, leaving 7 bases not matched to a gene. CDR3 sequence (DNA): TGTGCCACCAGCATCGCTAGCGGGTCAAACGAGCAGTACTTC. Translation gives CATSIASGSNEQYF. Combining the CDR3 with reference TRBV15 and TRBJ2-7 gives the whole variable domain DAMVIQNPRYQVTQFGKPVTLSCSQTLNHNVMYWYQQKSSQAPKLLFHYYDKDFNNEADTPDNFQSRRPNTSFCFLDIRSPGLGDTAMYLCATSIASGSNEQYFGPGTRLTVT.

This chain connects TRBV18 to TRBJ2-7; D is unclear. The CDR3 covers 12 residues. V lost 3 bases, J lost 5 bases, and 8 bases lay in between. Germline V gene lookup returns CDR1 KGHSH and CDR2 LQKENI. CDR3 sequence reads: CASSPGADEQYF. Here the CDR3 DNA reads TGTGCCAGCTCACCGGGCGCCGACGAGCAGTACTTC.

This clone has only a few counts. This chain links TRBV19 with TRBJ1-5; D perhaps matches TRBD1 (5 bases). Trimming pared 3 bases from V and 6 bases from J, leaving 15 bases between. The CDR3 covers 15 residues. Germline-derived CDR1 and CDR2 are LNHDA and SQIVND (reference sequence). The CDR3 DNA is TGTGCCAGTAGTATTAATGGGGGAGGAGGTCAGCCCCAGCATTTT. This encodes CASSINGGGGQPQHF.

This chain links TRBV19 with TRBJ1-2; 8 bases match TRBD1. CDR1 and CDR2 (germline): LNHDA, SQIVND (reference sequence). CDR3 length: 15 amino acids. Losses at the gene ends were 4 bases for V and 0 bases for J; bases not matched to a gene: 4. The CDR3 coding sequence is TGTGCCAGTAGTACGACAGGGGCCTCTAACTATGGCTACACCTTC. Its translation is CASSTTGASNYGYTF.

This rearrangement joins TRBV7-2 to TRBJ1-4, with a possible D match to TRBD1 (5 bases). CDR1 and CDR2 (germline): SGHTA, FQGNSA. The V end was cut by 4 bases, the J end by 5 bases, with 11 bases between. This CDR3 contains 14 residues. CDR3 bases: TGTGCCAGCAGCTCACGACAGAGCAATGAAAAACTGTTTTTT. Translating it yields CASSSRQSNEKLFF.

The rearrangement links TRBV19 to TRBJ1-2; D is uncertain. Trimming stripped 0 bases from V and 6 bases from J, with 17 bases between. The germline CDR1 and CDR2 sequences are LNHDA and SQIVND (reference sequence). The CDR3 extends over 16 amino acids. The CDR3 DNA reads TGTGCCAGTAGTATAGATCTCCCGGGGTCAGCAAATGGCTACACCTTC. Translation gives CASSIDLPGSANGYTF.

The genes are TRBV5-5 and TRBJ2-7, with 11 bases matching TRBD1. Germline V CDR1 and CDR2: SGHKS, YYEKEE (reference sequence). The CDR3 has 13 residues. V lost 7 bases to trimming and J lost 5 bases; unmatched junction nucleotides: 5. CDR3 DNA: TGTGCCAGCGCTCGGACAGGGGGCCACGAGCAGTACTTC. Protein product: CASARTGGHEQYF.

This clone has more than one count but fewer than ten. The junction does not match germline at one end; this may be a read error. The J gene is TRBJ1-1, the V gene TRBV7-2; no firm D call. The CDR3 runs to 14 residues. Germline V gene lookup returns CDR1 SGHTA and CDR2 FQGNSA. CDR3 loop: CASSLADKVSEAFF. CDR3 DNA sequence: TGTGCCAGCAGTTTAGCCGACAAGGTTAGTGAAGCTTTCTTT.

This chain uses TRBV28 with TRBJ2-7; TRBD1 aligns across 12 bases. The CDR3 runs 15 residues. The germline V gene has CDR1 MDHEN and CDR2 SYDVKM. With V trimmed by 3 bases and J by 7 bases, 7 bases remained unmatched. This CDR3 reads CASSLGGQGAREQYF. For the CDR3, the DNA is TGTGCCAGCAGTTTGGGGGGACAGGGGGCCCGGGAGCAGTACTTC. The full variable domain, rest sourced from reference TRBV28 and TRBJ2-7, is DVKVTQSSRYLVKRTGEKVFLECVQDMDHENMFWYRQDPGLGLRLIYFSYDVKMKEKGDIPEGYSVSREKKERFSLILESASTNQTSMYLCASSLGGQGAREQYFGPGTRLTVT.

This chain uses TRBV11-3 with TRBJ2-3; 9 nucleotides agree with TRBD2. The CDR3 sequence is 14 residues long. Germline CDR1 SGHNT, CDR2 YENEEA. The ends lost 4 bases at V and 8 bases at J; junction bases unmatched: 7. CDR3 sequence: CASSSGTSSVTQYF. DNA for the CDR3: TGTGCCAGCAGCTCCGGGACTAGCTCAGTTACGCAGTATTTT.

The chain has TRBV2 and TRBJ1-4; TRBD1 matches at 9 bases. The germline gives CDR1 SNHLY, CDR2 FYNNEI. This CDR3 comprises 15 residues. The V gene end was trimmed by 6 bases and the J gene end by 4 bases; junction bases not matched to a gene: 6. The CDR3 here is CASRVGQGLNEKLFF. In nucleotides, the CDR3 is TGTGCCAGCAGGGTAGGACAGGGGCTTAATGAAAAACTGTTTTTT.

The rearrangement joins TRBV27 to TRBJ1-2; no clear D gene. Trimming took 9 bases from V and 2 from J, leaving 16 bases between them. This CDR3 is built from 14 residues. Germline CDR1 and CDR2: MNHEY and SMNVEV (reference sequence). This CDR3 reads CASSYAPENYGYTF. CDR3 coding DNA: TGTGCCAGTTCCTATGCGCCGGAGAACTATGGCTACACCTTC.

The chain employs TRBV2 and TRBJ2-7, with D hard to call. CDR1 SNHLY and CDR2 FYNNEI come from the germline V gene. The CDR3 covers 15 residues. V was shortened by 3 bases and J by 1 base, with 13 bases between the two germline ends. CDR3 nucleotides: TGTGCCAGCAGTGAGGCCCGACTCATTTCCTACGAGCAGTACTTC. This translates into CASSEARLISYEQYF.

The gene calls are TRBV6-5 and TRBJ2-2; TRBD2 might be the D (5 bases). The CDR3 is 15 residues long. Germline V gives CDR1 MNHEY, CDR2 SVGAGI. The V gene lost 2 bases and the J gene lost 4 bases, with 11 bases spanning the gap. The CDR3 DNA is TGTGCCAGCAGTTACAGGCACCGGGGCACCGGGGAGCTGTTTTTT. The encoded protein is CASSYRHRGTGELFF.